The sequence of this T cell receptor beta chain was determined in a study of a mutant IDH1 vaccine in newly diagnosed glioma. The overall study: Before enrollment, the patients had been treated with radiotherapy alone, temozolomide alone, or both together. Most of them had received both. The study, taken as a whole, reports: Around 93% of patients showed vaccine-induced immune responses across multiple MHC alleles. Changes to the top peripheral T cell clonotypes appeared unrelated to pseudoprogression.

The table came from immunoSEQ multiplex PCR; TCRdb's copy has only in-frame clones and leaves some out. The sample lists fewer than 100,000 clones, roughly 90% occurring once. As to time point: baseline, week 1 (first vaccination visit). Treatment given: pre-vaccination baseline after standard-of-care therapy. The study enrolled donors with new WHO grade 3 or 4 IDH1-mutant, ATRX-lost astrocytomas. The junction had 3 bases not matched to a gene; V was cut back by 1 base and J by 2 bases. Germline V CDR1 and CDR2: SGHNT, YENEEA. The CDR3 runs to 15 residues. A note on this clone: Its antigen is undetermined.

This clonotype originated in a woman aged 45-65 years with glioma. This chain connects TRBV11-3 to TRBJ2-7, with 9 bases fitting TRBD1. The sequencing here drew on PBMCs, taken from a glioma patient treated with radiotherapy, temozolomide or both. The CDR3 loop is CASSLGTGDPYEQYF. The CDR3 DNA sequence: TGTGCCAGCAGCTTAGGGACAGGGGATCCCTACGAGCAGTACTTC.